The clone carrying this T cell receptor beta chain was counted once. The germline gives CDR1 SGHRS, CDR2 YFSETQ. CDR3 length: 13 amino acids. V lost 3 bases, J lost 3 bases, and 9 bases lay in between. The sample is drawn from a study of blood T cell repertoires in COVID-19. Study-level background: Donors in the United States, Italy and Spain gave samples during acute or convalescent COVID-19.

Assay: immunoSEQ multiplex PCR; the TCRdb copy retains only in-frame clones and omits some. The sample carries around 190,000 clones, 84% recorded once. The receptor comes from a human donor in a cohort sampled during active COVID-19. The sample consisted of peripheral blood. This rearrangement joins TRBV5-1 to TRBJ1-1; D is possibly TRBD1 (5 bases). CDR3 protein: CASSWDFDTEAFF. CDR3 DNA: TGCGCCAGCAGCTGGGACTTTGACACTGAAGCTTTCTTT.